In this sample, the clone carrying this T cell receptor (beta chain) turned up a few times. The antigen is not known. This CDR3 has 13 amino acids. Germline CDR1 is SQVTM and CDR2 is ANQGSEA. V shed 3 bases and J 10 bases; nucleotides not matched to a gene: 8. The sample comes from a study of response to subunit inactivated influenza vaccine. Study-wide results and limits: Researchers suggested that each seasonal influenza vaccination recruits few new T cells.

TCRdb processed the RT-PCR reads anew with MiXCR; each CDR3 protein has one entry. The table lists about 500,000 distinct CDR3 sequences, 16% of them singletons. The sample in question was CD4+ T cells sorted from PBMCs, obtained around 25 months after vaccination. The rearrangement links TRBV29-1 to TRBJ1-4; 7 bases are a match to TRBD1. The source of this sequence is a man aged 50 to 69 who received an inactivated influenza vaccine. This CDR3 is CSVEEGARGKLFF. As DNA, the CDR3 is TGCAGCGTTGAGGAGGGGGCCCGGGGAAAACTGTTTTTT.